A single sample is the source of the 29 T cell receptor beta chains below, sequenced in a study of read filtering for tumor transcriptome and immune sequencing. From approximately 430 ng of RNA, a library with molecular barcoded alpha/delta and beta/gamma adaptors was made. TCRdb fed the reads into MiXCR, producing one record per CDR3 protein. This table holds about 41,000 distinct CDR3 sequences, around an eighth found once. The source material was a population of CD138-negative cells sorted from bone marrow. The source of these receptors is a donor at least 40 years old with multiple myeloma.

The sample holds many counts of this clonotype. This rearrangement joins TRBV29-1 to TRBJ1-3; D is perhaps TRBD1 (5 bases). CDR3 length: 13 residues. V lost 7 bases, J lost 7 bases, and 17 bases lay in between. Per germline, CDR1 SQVTM and CDR2 ANQGSEA. For the CDR3, the DNA is TGCAGCGCGGAGTCGGGGCCCGGGAACACCATATATTTT. Protein sequence: CSAESGPGNTIYF. The full variable domain, with the rest looked up from reference TRBV29-1 and TRBJ1-3, is SAVISQKPSRDICQRGTSLTIQCQVDSQVTMMFWYRQQPGQSLTLIATANQGSEATYESGFVIDKFPISRPNLTFSTLTVSNMSPEDSSIYLCSAESGPGNTIYFGEGSWLTVV.

This clonotype appeared many times. CDR3 nucleotides: TGCAGCGTTGAGGAAACTAGCGGGACCTCTGACGAGCAGTACTTC. This sequence encodes CSVEETSGTSDEQYF. This chain links TRBV29-1 with TRBJ2-7; 10 positions match TRBD2. The CDR3 contains 15 residues. V was clipped by 3 bases and J by 5 bases; unmatched bases: 10. Germline-derived CDR1 and CDR2 are SQVTM and ANQGSEA.

This clonotype was seen a few times. A much larger clone lies a single base off, so this may be a read error. The rearrangement links TRBV20-1 to TRBJ1-5, with no clear D. Looked up from germline, CDR1 is DFQATT and CDR2 is SNEGSKA (reference sequence). This CDR3 contains 14 residues. The CDR3 sequence is CSARDGPLNLPQHF. The CDR3 DNA is TGCAGTGCTAGAGATGGCCCTCTCAATCTGCCCCAGCATTTT.

This clonotype was seen repeatedly, ten times or more. The rearrangement links TRBV3-1 to TRBJ2-7; no clear D gene. V was clipped by 0 bases and J by 3 bases, with 12 bases between them. The CDR3 runs to 15 residues. Per the germline V gene, CDR1 is LGHDT and CDR2 is YNNKEL (reference sequence). The CDR3 DNA reads TGTGCCAGCAGCCAAGATCCAGGTAGCATCTACGAGCAGTACTTC. Translated: CASSQDPGSIYEQYF.

This clonotype was recorded at least ten times. The chain couples TRBV29-1 to TRBJ2-7; 11 bases are a match to TRBD2. Germline assignment: CDR1 SQVTM and CDR2 ANQGSEA. Trimming removed 5 bases from V and 2 bases from J; junction bases left unmatched: 2. The CDR3 is 13 residues long. The CDR3 sequence: CSVRLAGTYEQYF. The CDR3 DNA is TGCAGCGTTCGACTAGCGGGAACCTACGAGCAGTACTTC.

The gene calls are TRBV6-5 and TRBJ2-2, with D maybe TRBD2 (5 bases). Germline-derived CDR1 and CDR2 are MNHEY and SVGAGI. The CDR3 length is 17 residues. The V end was cut by 6 bases, the J end by 8 bases, with 25 bases between. The CDR3 sequence: CASSRRRALSSIGELFF. The CDR3 DNA sequence: TGTGCCAGCAGCAGGCGTCGGGCTCTATCTAGCATTGGGGAGCTGTTTTTT.

This clonotype was observed at least ten times. The genes are TRBV20-1 and TRBJ2-3; D unclear. CDR3 size: 12 residues. Germline V CDR1 and CDR2: DFQATT, SNEGSKA (reference sequence). With 3 bases removed from V and 5 bases from J, the gap between germline ends came to 9 bases. As DNA, the CDR3 is TGCAGTGCTAGGGGCGGATTAGATACGCAGTATTTT. This translates into CSARGGLDTQYF.

The table lists this clonotype with many counts. The J gene is TRBJ1-2, the V gene TRBV2, with D uncertain. The ends were cut back, 2 bases at V and 0 bases at J, with 4 bases in the middle. The CDR3 extends over 13 amino acids. Germline loops: CDR1 SNHLY, CDR2 FYNNEI. The CDR3 DNA reads TGTGCCAGCAGTGAACAAGCTAACTATGGCTACACCTTC. Translated: CASSEQANYGYTF.

This clonotype came up many times. The chain joins TRBV20-1 to TRBJ2-5; perhaps TRBD1 as D (5 bases). The CDR3 runs to 15 residues. Trimming stripped 4 bases from V and 0 bases from J, with 15 bases between. CDR1 and CDR2 from the germline V gene are DFQATT and SNEGSKA (reference sequence). The CDR3 sequence: CSATQTEPYQETQYF. CDR3 nucleotides: TGCAGTGCTACACAGACAGAGCCCTACCAAGAGACCCAGTACTTC.

This clonotype appeared many times. This CDR3 reads CASSLRTAVRYEQYF. The DNA of the CDR3 is TGTGCCAGCAGTTTACGGACTGCGGTGAGGTACGAGCAGTACTTC. The rearrangement uses TRBV28 and TRBJ2-7; TRBD2 might be the D (5 bases). Trimming pared 2 bases from V and 4 bases from J, leaving 15 bases between. The CDR3 spans 15 residues. From germline, CDR1 is MDHEN and CDR2 SYDVKM.

Many counts were recorded for this clonotype. This rearrangement joins TRBV19 to TRBJ2-1; 8 bases agree with TRBD2. CDR1 LNHDA and CDR2 SQIVND come from the germline V gene (reference sequence). With 6 bases clipped from V and 12 bases from J, the junction kept 4 bases outside the gene matches. The CDR3 is 11 residues long. Written as DNA, the CDR3 is TGTGCCAGTAGGGCGGCGGGAGGGCAGTTCTTC. Translated: CASRAAGGQFF.

This clonotype occurred many times. This sequence joins TRBV3-1 and TRBJ2-6; TRBD2 matches at 10 bases. Trimming took 0 bases from V and 4 from J; bases not matched to a gene: 15. There are 21 residues in the CDR3. CDR1 is LGHDT, CDR2 YNNKEL, per germline (reference sequence). The CDR3 loop is CASSQDRRAGSGRAGANVLTF. The CDR3 DNA sequence: TGTGCCAGCAGCCAAGATCGTCGCGCGGGAAGCGGGAGGGCGGGGGCCAACGTCCTGACTTTC.

In its sample, this clonotype was seen many times. The chain uses TRBV5-1 and TRBJ2-1, with D possibly TRBD2 on 6 matching bases. CDR1 and CDR2 from the germline V gene are SGHRS and YFSETQ. The CDR3 sequence is 18 residues long. V lost 4 bases, J lost 3 bases, and 23 bases lay in between. CDR3 loop: CASSRLGGWEMGYNEQFF. The CDR3 DNA reads as TGCGCCAGCAGCCGACTCGGGGGTTGGGAGATGGGCTACAATGAGCAGTTCTTC.

This clonotype was seen repeatedly, ten times or more. The gene calls are TRBV4-1 and TRBJ2-2; D remains unclear. CDR3 size: 14 residues. Trimming cost V 4 bases and J 5 bases, with 11 bases left between them. The V gene's germline CDR1 is MGHRA and CDR2 YSYEKL. The CDR3 sequence is CASSPGPLTGELFF. The CDR3 bases are TGCGCCAGCAGCCCCGGGCCTCTAACCGGGGAGCTGTTTTTT.

In its sample, this clonotype was seen many times. This chain joins TRBV29-1 and TRBJ2-1; TRBD1 matches at 10 bases. This CDR3 has 19 residues. Germline V lookup: CDR1 SQVTM, CDR2 ANQGSEA. The junction had 14 bases not matched to a gene; V was cut back by 3 bases and J by 0 bases. CDR3 in amino acids: CSVDGAGQGFLRSYNEQFF. CDR3 nucleotide sequence: TGCAGCGTTGACGGGGCGGGACAGGGGTTTCTCCGCTCCTACAATGAGCAGTTCTTC.

This clonotype was observed a few times. The chain carries TRBV20-1 and TRBJ2-7; 9 positions agree with TRBD1. This CDR3 contains 14 residues. CDR1 is DFQATT, CDR2 SNEGSKA, per germline (reference sequence). V lost 6 bases and J lost 3; bases outside the gene matches: 9. Written as DNA, the CDR3 is TGCAGTGCGCTACAGAGACAGGGGGTCTACGAGCAGTACTTC. As protein: CSALQRQGVYEQYF.

In its sample, this clonotype was seen many times. J is TRBJ2-3 and V is TRBV12-3 or TRBV12-4; D remains ambiguous. V was pared by 5 bases and J by 0 bases, with 3 bases between. The CDR3 consists of 12 residues. The CDR3 sequence is CASSVSTDTQYF. DNA of the CDR3: TGTGCCAGCAGTGTCAGCACAGATACGCAGTATTTT.

As to this clonotype: This clone may be a read error of a much larger clone one base away. J is TRBJ1-1 and V is TRBV24-1; tentatively, D is TRBD1 (5 bases). The V and J ends lost 3 bases and 7 bases respectively, with 11 bases between them. The CDR3 has 13 amino acids. Germline-derived CDR1 and CDR2 are KGHDR and SFDVKD. CDR3 loop: CATSDGAAGEAFF. The CDR3 DNA follows: TGTGCCACCAGTGATGGGGCGGCCGGTGAAGCTTTCTTT.

This clonotype has only a few counts. A much bigger clone sits one base away, suggesting this may be a read error. V is TRBV28 and J is TRBJ1-1, with 7 nucleotides matching TRBD1. V gave up 7 bases and J gave up 3 bases; unmatched junction bases: 8. The V gene's germline CDR1 is MDHEN and CDR2 SYDVKM. This CDR3 region has 14 residues. CDR3 sequence: CASKEQGKHTEAFF. The CDR3 DNA sequence: TGTGCCAGCAAAGAACAGGGGAAGCACACTGAAGCTTTCTTT.

For this clonotype: At one boundary the junction diverges from the germline segment, which might be a read error. Here the CDR3 DNA reads TGCGCCAGCAGCTTGGTGGCAGGCACCTGCAATGAGCAGTTCTTT. As protein: CASSLVAGTCNEQFF. The chain has TRBV5-1 and TRBJ2-1; D uncertain. This CDR3 region has 15 residues. Germline CDR1 reads SGHRS; CDR2 reads YFSETQ.

The sample holds many counts of this clonotype. V gene TRBV28 combines with J gene TRBJ1-1, with TRBD1 identical over 8 bases. This CDR3 is 16 amino acids long. J was trimmed by 3 bases and V by 4 bases; bases with no gene match: 10. Germline CDR1 reads MDHEN; CDR2 reads SYDVKM. Here the CDR3 DNA reads TGTGCCAGCAGTTCTACGACAGGGGCAAGGTACACTGAAGCTTTCTTT. Encoded protein: CASSSTTGARYTEAFF.

There are many counts of this clonotype. This rearrangement joins TRBV7-3 to TRBJ2-5; the D is unclear. From germline, CDR1 is SGHTA and CDR2 FQGTGA. V was shortened by 1 base and J by 2 bases, with 5 bases between the two germline ends. This CDR3 contains 13 residues. CDR3: CASSLRQQETQYF. CDR3 bases: TGTGCCAGCAGCTTAAGGCAACAAGAGACCCAGTACTTC.

This clonotype was seen repeatedly, ten times or more. The chain is built from TRBV11-3 and TRBJ2-2, with D perhaps given as TRBD1 or TRBD2 (5 bases each). V was trimmed by 5 bases and J by 1 base, leaving 14 bases between them. In germline, CDR1 is SGHNT, CDR2 YENEEA. There are 16 residues in the CDR3. This CDR3 is CASSLDSGRNTGELFF. The CDR3 nucleotides are TGTGCCAGCAGCCTCGACAGTGGGAGGAACACCGGGGAGCTGTTTTTT. Together with reference TRBV11-3 and TRBJ2-2, the CDR3 gives the full variable domain: EAGVVQSPRYKIIEKKQPVAFWCNPISGHNTLYWYLQNLGQGPELLIRYENEEAVDDSQLPKDRFSAERLKGVDSTLKIQPAELGDSAVYLCASSLDSGRNTGELFFGEGSRLTVL.

Only a few counts were recorded for this clonotype. The chain links TRBV20-1 to TRBJ1-2; weak D call: TRBD1 (6 bases). The CDR3 spans 14 residues. The V end was cut by 1 base, the J end by 3 bases, with 12 bases between. Germline CDR1 and CDR2: DFQATT and SNEGSKA (reference sequence). In DNA form, the CDR3 reads TGCAGTGCTAGAGGACAGGCCTCTCACTATGGCTACACCTTC. Amino acids: CSARGQASHYGYTF.

About this clonotype itself: Germline and junction disagree at one end, which may indicate a read error. The genes are TRBV12-3 or TRBV12-4 and TRBJ2-5; 9 nucleotides line up with TRBD1. The CDR3 spans 16 residues. The CDR3: CASSSNPGQGRESQYF. DNA of the CDR3: TGTGCCAGCAGTAGTAATCCGGGACAGGGTCGAGAGTCCCAGTACTTC.

The sample holds a few counts of this clonotype. This chain connects TRBV6-1 to TRBJ2-5; D is undetermined. Germline V CDR1 and CDR2: MNHNS, SASEGT. Trimming took off 1 base at V and 2 bases at J, with 8 bases between the two ends. This CDR3 contains 14 residues. The CDR3 DNA sequence: TGTGCCAGCAGTGAAGGGACGGTACAAGAGACCCAGTACTTC. This translates into CASSEGTVQETQYF.

This clonotype was recorded many times. V gene TRBV4-3 combines with J gene TRBJ2-6; D gene unclear. CDR3 length equals 17 residues. Deletions cut 0 bases from V and 4 bases from J, with 13 bases between. The V gene's germline CDR1 is LGHNA and CDR2 YSLEER. This chain's CDR3 is CASSQDAQLAGANVLTF. The CDR3 coding sequence is TGCGCCAGCAGCCAAGACGCTCAGCTGGCCGGGGCCAACGTCCTGACTTTC.

As regards this clonotype: A clone one base away is much larger, so this may be a read error. V is TRBV15 and J is TRBJ2-5; 7 bases align to TRBD2. Looked up from germline, CDR1 is LNHNV and CDR2 is YYDKDF (reference sequence). The V gene end was trimmed by 0 bases and the J gene end by 6 bases; junction bases not matched to a gene: 10. This CDR3 is 16 amino acids long. For the CDR3, the DNA is TGTGCCACCAGCAGAGAAGACACAGCGAGCGGGAAGACCCAGTACTTC. It codes for CATSREDTASGKTQYF.

The chain links TRBV5-6 to TRBJ2-1, with 13 bases that match TRBD2. The germline V gene has CDR1 SGHDT and CDR2 YYEEEE. The trim removed 2 bases at V and 5 bases at J, leaving 4 bases unmatched. The CDR3 totals 16 residues. Here the CDR3 DNA reads TGTGCCAGCAGCTTCTCGACTAGCGGGAGGAACAATGAGCAGTTCTTC. It specifies CASSFSTSGRNNEQFF.